The source of this TCR beta chain is a study of T cell clones after liver transplantation. Study as a whole: Tolerance: complete withdrawal held at least one year, liver enzymes staying within twice normal.

The CDR3 has 15 residues. Germline V lookup: CDR1 MNHNS, CDR2 SASEGT. Sequencing used immunoSEQ multiplex PCR; TCRdb keeps in-frame clones, though not all of them. This table holds 20,000 to 25,000 clones, about four fifths found once. The rearrangement links TRBV6-1 to TRBJ2-5; 7 bases agree with TRBD1. Matching the DNA end better, TRBJ2-7 makes the J call doubtful. The receptor comes from a human patient who received a liver transplant. Some T cells may possibly be graft donor cells. The input for sequencing was CD8+ T cells from blood, taken roughly 55 months after liver transplant. CDR3 bases: TGTGCCAGCAGTCCTTACCGGGACAGCGCCTACGAGCAGTACTTC. Encoded protein: CASSPYRDSAYEQYF.